Listed below are T cell receptor beta chains from one sample, sequenced in a study of cytomegalovirus exposure and HLA in healthy donors. Generated by immunoSEQ multiplex PCR, the TCRdb table keeps only in-frame clones and is missing some. The sample has around 75,000 clones; around four fifths are singletons. Sample: PBMCs. Receptors originate from a man under 40 in good health and CMV-seronegative. Each CDR3 is given with its conserved first and last residue. D genes are given only for firm matches. Clone size is stated in some rows and not others, as once, few, many or a class when expanded.

j_call d_call v_call clone_size cdr3_nt cdr3_aa
TRBJ2-7 TRBD1 TRBV4-3 . TGCGCCACCGCCCCTGGACAGGGGTCCTACGAGCAGTACTTC CATAPGQGSYEQYF
TRBJ2-3 . TRBV5-1 . TGCGCCAGCAGTTTGTCGGGGGTGGGGACAGATACGCAGTATTTT CASSLSGVGTDTQYF
TRBJ1-5 . TRBV5-6 . TGTGCCAGCAGCTTGGGGGGGGGTGGGCCCCAGCATTTT CASSLGGGGPQHF
TRBJ1-5 . TRBV11-2 . TGTGCCAGCAGCTTAGGCCCTGGGGGGGTACGCAATCAGCCCCAGCATTTT CASSLGPGGVRNQPQHF
TRBJ2-6 . TRBV30 . TGTGCCTGGAGCAGAACGGGTGGGGCCAACGTCCTGACTTTC CAWSRTGGANVLTF
TRBJ1-5 . TRBV28 . TGTGCCAGCAGTTTCCCAGTTAGCAATCAGCCCCAGCATTTT CASSFPVSNQPQHF
TRBJ2-7 . TRBV25-1 . TGTGCCAGCAGTAGAAACTACGAGCAGTACTTC CASSRNYEQYF
TRBJ1-1 TRBD1 TRBV9 . TGTGCCAGCAGCCCCCGGACAGGTTTTAGGGGCACTGAAGCTTTCTTT CASSPRTGFRGTEAFF
TRBJ1-2 . TRBV27 . TGTGCCAGCAGTTTATTCGGGGAGCCCTTAGGCTACACCTTC CASSLFGEPLGYTF
TRBJ2-1 TRBD2 TRBV7-8 . TGTGCCAGCAGCCCAGGACTAGCGGGAGGCCGGTTCTACAATGAGCAGTTCTTC CASSPGLAGGRFYNEQFF
TRBJ2-1 TRBD1 TRBV7-9 . TGTGCCAGCAGCTTAGAGGGACAGGGTAGGAATGAGCAGTTCTTC CASSLEGQGRNEQFF
TRBJ1-1 . TRBV7-3 few TGTGCCAGCAGCTGGGGGGAGAACACTGAAGCTTTCTTT CASSWGENTEAFF
TRBJ2-5 TRBD1 TRBV14 . TGTGCCAGCAGCCAGGGGAACGAACAGGGGGCTTATCGGTGGGAGACCCAGTACTTC CASSQGNEQGAYRWETQYF
TRBJ2-2 TRBD1 TRBV5-4 once TGTGCCAGCAGGTCCGGGACAGGGGGGCCCATCGGGGAGCTGTTTTTT CASRSGTGGPIGELFF
TRBJ2-7 TRBD2 TRBV4-3 . TGCGCCAGCAGCCCATTAGCGGGGGGGCTAGTCGAGCAGTACTTC CASSPLAGGLVEQYF
TRBJ1-1 TRBD1 TRBV6-6 . TGTGCCAGCAGCACCCAGGGGGGCACTGAAGCTTTCTTT CASSTQGGTEAFF
TRBJ2-4 TRBD1 TRBV5-4 . TGTGCCAGCAGCTTGTGGCGTGGGACAGGGTCAGACATTCAGTACTTC CASSLWRGTGSDIQYF
TRBJ1-3 . TRBV2 . TGTGCCAGCACCTTACAGTTGAAATCTGGAAACACCATATATTTT CASTLQLKSGNTIYF
TRBJ2-5 TRBD2 TRBV5-8 . TGTGCCAGCAGCAGGGCTAGCGGGGGGGAAGAGACCCAGTACTTC CASSRASGGEETQYF
TRBJ1-2 TRBD1 TRBV5-1 . TGCGCCAGCAGCTTGGGGACAGGAAGGTATGGCTACACCTTC CASSLGTGRYGYTF
TRBJ2-1 TRBD2 TRBV27 . TGTGCCAGCAGTTTTAGCGGGGGGGTAGTTGAGCAGTTCTTC CASSFSGGVVEQFF
TRBJ1-2 TRBD1 TRBV5-1 . TGCGCCAGCAGCTTGGAAGTAAGGACAGGGCCTAACTATGGCTACACCTTC CASSLEVRTGPNYGYTF
TRBJ2-3 . TRBV1 . TGCACCAGCAGCCAAGATCTAGCGGGGGCTGCAGATACGCAGTATTTT CTSSQDLAGAADTQYF
TRBJ2-5 TRBD2 TRBV5-1 once TGCGCCAGCAGCTACCTAGCGGGGGGGTTTCTGGGAGAGACCCAGTACTTC CASSYLAGGFLGETQYF
TRBJ2-5 . TRBV5-4 . TGTGCCAGCAGCTTCGCGGGGAGGAGGGTCCAAGAGACCCAGTACTTC CASSFAGRRVQETQYF
TRBJ2-5 . TRBV27 many TGTGCCAGCAGCAGGGATAGAGAGACCCAGTACTTC CASSRDRETQYF
TRBJ2-7 TRBD1 TRBV28 . TGTGCCAGTCGGACAGGGTCGACCTACGAGCAGTACTTC CASRTGSTYEQYF
TRBJ2-1 . TRBV7-6 few TGTGCCAGCAGCTTAGGCGGGATAATTCGTGAGCAGTTCTTC CASSLGGIIREQFF
TRBJ2-6 . TRBV4-2 . TGTGCCAGCAGCCAAGATCGGACGGGGTCTGGGGCCAACGTCCTGACTTTC CASSQDRTGSGANVLTF
TRBJ1-2 . TRBV9 . TGTGCCAGCAGCATAGGACAGAGCCTCGGTGGGGGCTACACCTTC CASSIGQSLGGGYTF
TRBJ2-3 TRBD1 TRBV7-6 . TGTGCCAGCAGCTTAGGGGGACAGGGGGGGTACACAGATACGCAGTATTTT CASSLGGQGGYTDTQYF
TRBJ2-1 . TRBV6-5 . TGTGCCAGCACCAATAACAAGCGGGAGCAGTTCTTC CASTNNKREQFF
TRBJ2-7 . TRBV14 once TGTGCCAGCAGCCAAGATTTCGGGAAATTATCCGAGCAGTACTTC CASSQDFGKLSEQYF
TRBJ2-7 TRBD2 TRBV6-5 . TGTGCCAGCACCTGGGGTGGGGGGGGCGAGCAGTACTTC CASTWGGGGEQYF
TRBJ2-2 TRBD1 TRBV5-1 once TGCGCCAGCACCGATTCACTGGGTGGGACAGGCGCGAACACCGGGGAGCTGTTTTTT CASTDSLGGTGANTGELFF
TRBJ1-2 . TRBV28 . TGTGCCAGCAGCCCACTGGGAGTTATCTATGGCTACACCTTC CASSPLGVIYGYTF
TRBJ2-7 TRBD2 TRBV5-1 . TGCGCCAGCAGCGTCTCCGGGACTAGCGGATACGAGCAGTACTTC CASSVSGTSGYEQYF